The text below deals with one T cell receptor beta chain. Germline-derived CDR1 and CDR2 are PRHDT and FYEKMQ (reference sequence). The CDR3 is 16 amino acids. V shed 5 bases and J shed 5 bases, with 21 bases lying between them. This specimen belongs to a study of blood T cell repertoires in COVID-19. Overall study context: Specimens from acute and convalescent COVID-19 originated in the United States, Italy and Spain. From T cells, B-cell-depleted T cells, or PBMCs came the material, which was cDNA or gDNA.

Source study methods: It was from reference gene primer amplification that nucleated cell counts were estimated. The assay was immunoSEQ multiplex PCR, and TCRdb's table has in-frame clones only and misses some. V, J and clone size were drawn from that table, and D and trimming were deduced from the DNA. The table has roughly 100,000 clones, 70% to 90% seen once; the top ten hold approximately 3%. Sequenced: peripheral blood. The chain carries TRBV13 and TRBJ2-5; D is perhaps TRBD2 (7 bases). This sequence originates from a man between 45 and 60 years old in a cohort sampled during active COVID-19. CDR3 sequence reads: CASSVTGGAYGETQYF. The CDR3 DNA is TGTGCCAGCAGCGTAACGGGGGGCGCTTACGGTGAGACCCAGTACTTC.